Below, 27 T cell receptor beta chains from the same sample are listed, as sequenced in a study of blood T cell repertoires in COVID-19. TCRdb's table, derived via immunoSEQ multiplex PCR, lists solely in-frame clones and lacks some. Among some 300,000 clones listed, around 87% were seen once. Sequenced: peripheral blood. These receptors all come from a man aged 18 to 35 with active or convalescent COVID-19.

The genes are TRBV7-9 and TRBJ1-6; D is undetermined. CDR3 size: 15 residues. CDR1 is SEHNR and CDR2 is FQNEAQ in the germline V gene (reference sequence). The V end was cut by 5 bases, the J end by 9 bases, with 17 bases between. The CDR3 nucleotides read TGTGCCAGCAGCCCTAGAACCTTAGCCGGTTCACCCCTCCACTTT. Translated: CASSPRTLAGSPLHF.

The DNA for the CDR3 is TGTGCCAGCAGGGGGACAGTACCCACAGATACGCAGTATTTT. Translating it yields CASRGTVPTDTQYF. The rearrangement links TRBV6-5 to TRBJ2-3, with TRBD1 identical over 7 bases. V trimming: 6 bases; J trimming: 2 bases; junction bases outside the gene matches: 5. Looked up from germline, CDR1 is MNHEY and CDR2 is SVGAGI. The CDR3 is 14 residues long.

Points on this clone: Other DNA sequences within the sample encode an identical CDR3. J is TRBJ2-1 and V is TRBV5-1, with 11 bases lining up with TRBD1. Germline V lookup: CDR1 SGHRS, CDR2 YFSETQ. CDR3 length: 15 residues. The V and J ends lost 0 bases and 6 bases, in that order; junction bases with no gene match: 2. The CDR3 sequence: CASSLGTGGPNEQFF. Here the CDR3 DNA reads TGCGCCAGCAGCTTGGGGACAGGGGGCCCCAATGAGCAGTTCTTC.

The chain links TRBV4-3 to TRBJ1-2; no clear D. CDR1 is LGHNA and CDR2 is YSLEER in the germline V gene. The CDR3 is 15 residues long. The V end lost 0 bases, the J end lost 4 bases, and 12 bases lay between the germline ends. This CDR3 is CASSQEISTAYGYTF. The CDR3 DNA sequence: TGCGCCAGCAGCCAAGAAATTTCTACAGCCTATGGCTACACCTTC.

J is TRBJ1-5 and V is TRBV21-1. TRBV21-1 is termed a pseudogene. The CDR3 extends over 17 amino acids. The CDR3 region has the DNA TGTGCCAGCAGCAAGATGAGGACCCGGGGGAGCGATCAGCCCCAGCATTTT. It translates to CASSKMRTRGSDQPQHF.

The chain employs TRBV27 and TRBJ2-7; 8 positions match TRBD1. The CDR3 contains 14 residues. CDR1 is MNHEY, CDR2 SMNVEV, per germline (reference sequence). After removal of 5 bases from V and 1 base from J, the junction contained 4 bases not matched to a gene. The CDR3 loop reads CASSRTGTSYEQYF. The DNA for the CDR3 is TGTGCCAGCAGTCGGACAGGGACGTCCTACGAGCAGTACTTC.

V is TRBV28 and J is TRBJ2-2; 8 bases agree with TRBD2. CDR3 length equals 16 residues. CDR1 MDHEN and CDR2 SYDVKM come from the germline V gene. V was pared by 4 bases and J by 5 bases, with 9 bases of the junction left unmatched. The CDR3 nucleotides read TGTGCCAGCAGTTCCAAAGCGGGAGTGAAGACCGGGGAGCTGTTTTTT. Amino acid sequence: CASSSKAGVKTGELFF.

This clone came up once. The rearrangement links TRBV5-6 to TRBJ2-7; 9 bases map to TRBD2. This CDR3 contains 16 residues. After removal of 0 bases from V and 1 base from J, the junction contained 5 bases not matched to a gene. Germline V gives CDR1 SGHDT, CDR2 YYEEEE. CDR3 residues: CASSLGPSGDSYEQYF. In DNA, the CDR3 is TGTGCCAGCAGCTTGGGCCCTAGCGGGGATTCCTACGAGCAGTACTTC.

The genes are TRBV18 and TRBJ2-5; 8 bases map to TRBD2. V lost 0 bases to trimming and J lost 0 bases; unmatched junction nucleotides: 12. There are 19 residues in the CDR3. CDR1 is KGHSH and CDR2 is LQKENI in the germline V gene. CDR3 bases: TGTGCCAGCTCACCACCAGGGACGAGCGGGGGACGGTACCAAGAGACCCAGTACTTC. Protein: CASSPPGTSGGRYQETQYF.

CDR3 bases: TGTGCCAGCACCCCAGAGGGGAGGATGGGCAATCAGCCCCAGCATTTT. The encoded protein is CASTPEGRMGNQPQHF. The gene calls are TRBV6-6 and TRBJ1-5; a weak D match, TRBD1 (5 bases). The CDR3 sequence is 16 residues long. The germline V gene encodes CDR1 MNHNY and CDR2 SVGAGI (reference sequence). Trimming pared 7 bases from V and 2 bases from J, leaving 18 bases between.

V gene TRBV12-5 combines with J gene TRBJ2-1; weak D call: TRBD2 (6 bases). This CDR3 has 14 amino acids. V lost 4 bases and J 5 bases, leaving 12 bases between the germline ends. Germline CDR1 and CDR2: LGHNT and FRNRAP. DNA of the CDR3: TGTGCTAGTGGTTCCGCGGGGTCTAACAATGAGCAGTTCTTC. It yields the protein CASGSAGSNNEQFF.

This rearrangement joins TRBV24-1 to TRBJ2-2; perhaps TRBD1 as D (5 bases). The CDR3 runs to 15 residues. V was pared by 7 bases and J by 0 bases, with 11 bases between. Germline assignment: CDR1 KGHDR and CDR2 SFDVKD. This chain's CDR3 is CATRRGWANTGELFF. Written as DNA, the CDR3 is TGTGCCACCAGAAGGGGATGGGCGAACACCGGGGAGCTGTTTTTT.

For the CDR3, the DNA is TGTGCCAGTAGTATAGCCCCAGGGCCCTATGGCTACACCTTC. Its protein is CASSIAPGPYGYTF. The chain joins TRBV19 to TRBJ1-2, with a weak D call TRBD1 (5 bases). Germline V gene lookup returns CDR1 LNHDA and CDR2 SQIVND (reference sequence). The CDR3 extends over 14 amino acids. The V and J ends lost 1 base and 4 bases respectively, with 10 bases between them. Looking up the rest from reference TRBV19 and TRBJ1-2 gives the full variable domain: DGGITQSPKYLFRKEGQNVTLSCEQNLNHDAMYWYRQDPGQGLRLIYYSQIVNDFQKGDIAEGYSVSREKKESFPLTVTSAQKNPTAFYLCASSIAPGPYGYTFGSGTRLTVV.

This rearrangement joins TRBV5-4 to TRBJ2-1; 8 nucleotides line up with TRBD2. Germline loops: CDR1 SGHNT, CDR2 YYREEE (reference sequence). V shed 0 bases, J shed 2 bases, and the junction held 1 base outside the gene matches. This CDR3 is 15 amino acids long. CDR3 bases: TGTGCCAGCAGCTTGGGTAGCGGGACCTACAATGAGCAGTTCTTC. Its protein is CASSLGSGTYNEQFF.

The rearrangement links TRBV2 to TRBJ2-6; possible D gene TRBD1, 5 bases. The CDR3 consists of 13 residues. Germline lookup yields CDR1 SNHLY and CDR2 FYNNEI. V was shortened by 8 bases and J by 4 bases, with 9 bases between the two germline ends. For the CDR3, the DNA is TGTGCCAGCTCAGGGTCCGGGGCCAACGTCCTGACTTTC. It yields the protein CASSGSGANVLTF.

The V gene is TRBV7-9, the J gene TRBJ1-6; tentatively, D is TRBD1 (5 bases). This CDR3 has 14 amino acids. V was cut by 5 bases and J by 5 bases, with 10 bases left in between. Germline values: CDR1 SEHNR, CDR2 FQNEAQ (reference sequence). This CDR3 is CASSLGHDNSPLHF. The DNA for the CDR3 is TGTGCCAGCAGCCTTGGACACGATAATTCACCCCTCCACTTT. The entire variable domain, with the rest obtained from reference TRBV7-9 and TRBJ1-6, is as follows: DTGVSQNPRHKITKRGQNVTFRCDPISEHNRLYWYRQTLGQGPEFLTYFQNEAQLEKSRLLSDRFSAERPKGSFSTLEIQRTEQGDSAMYLCASSLGHDNSPLHFGNGTRLTVT.

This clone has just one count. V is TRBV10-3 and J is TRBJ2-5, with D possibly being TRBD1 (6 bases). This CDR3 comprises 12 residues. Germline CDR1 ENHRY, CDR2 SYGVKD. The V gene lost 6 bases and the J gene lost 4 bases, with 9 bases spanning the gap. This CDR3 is CAIRGAGETQYF. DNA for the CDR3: TGTGCCATCAGGGGGGCCGGAGAGACCCAGTACTTC.

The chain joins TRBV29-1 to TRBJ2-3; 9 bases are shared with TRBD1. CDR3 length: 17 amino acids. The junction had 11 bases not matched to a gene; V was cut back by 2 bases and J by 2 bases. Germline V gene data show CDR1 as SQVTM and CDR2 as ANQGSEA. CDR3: CSVETFGTGQNTDTQYF. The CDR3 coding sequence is TGCAGCGTTGAAACGTTTGGGACAGGGCAAAACACAGATACGCAGTATTTT.

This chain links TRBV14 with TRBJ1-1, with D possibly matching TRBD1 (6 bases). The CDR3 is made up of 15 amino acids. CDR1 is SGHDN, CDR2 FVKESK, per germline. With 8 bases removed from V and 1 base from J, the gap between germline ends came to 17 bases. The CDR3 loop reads CASATGVWGNTEAFF. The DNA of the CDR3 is TGTGCCAGCGCGACAGGCGTATGGGGGAACACTGAAGCTTTCTTT.

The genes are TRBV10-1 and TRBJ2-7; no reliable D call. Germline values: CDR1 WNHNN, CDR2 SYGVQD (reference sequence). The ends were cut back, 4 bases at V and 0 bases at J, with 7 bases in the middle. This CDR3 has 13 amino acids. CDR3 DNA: TGCGCCAGCAGTGCCGGTTACTCCTACGAGCAGTACTTC. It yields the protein CASSAGYSYEQYF.

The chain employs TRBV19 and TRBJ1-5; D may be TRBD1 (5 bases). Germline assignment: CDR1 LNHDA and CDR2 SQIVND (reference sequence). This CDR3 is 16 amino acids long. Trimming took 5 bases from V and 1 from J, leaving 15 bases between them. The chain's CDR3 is CASSYTRVGSNQPQHF. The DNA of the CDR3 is TGTGCCAGTAGTTATACCAGGGTTGGGAGCAATCAGCCCCAGCATTTT.

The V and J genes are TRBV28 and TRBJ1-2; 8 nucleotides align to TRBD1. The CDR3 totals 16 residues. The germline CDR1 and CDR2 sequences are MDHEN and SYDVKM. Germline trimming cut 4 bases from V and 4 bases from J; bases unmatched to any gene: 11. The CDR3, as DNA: TGTGCCAGCAGTTCCCCAATCTTAACAGGGGGCTATGGCTACACCTTC. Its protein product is CASSSPILTGGYGYTF.

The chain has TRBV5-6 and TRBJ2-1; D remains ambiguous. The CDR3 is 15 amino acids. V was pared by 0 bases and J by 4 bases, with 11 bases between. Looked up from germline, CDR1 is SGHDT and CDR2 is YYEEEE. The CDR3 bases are TGTGCCAGCAGCTTGGCACAGAGAGCTTACAATGAGCAGTTCTTC. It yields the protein CASSLAQRAYNEQFF.

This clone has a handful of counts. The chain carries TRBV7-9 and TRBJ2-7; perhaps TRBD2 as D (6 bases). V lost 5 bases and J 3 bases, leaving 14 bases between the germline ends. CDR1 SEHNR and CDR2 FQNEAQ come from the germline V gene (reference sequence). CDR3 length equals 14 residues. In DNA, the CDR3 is TGTGCCAGCAGCCCTAGGGTAGCGGACTACGAGCAGTACTTC. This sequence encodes CASSPRVADYEQYF.

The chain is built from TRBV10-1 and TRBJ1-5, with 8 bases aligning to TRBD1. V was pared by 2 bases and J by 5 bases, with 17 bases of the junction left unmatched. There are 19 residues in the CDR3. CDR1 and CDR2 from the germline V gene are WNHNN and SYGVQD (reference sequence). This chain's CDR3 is CASSEIAFVDREIYQPQHF. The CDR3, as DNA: TGCGCCAGCAGTGAGATTGCCTTTGTGGACAGGGAAATTTATCAGCCCCAGCATTTT.

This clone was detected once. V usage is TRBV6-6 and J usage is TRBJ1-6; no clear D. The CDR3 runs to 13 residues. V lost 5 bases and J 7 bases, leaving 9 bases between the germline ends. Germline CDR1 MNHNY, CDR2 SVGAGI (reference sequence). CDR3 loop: CASSPGVNSPLHF. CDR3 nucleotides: TGTGCCAGCAGTCCCGGGGTGAATTCACCCCTCCACTTT.

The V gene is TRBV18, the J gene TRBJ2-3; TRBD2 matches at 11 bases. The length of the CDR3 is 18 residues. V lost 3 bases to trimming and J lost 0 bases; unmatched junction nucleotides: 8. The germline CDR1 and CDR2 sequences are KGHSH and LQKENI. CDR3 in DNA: TGTGCCAGCTCACCTCGACTAGCGGGAACTTCTAGCACAGATACGCAGTATTTT. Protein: CASSPRLAGTSSTDTQYF.